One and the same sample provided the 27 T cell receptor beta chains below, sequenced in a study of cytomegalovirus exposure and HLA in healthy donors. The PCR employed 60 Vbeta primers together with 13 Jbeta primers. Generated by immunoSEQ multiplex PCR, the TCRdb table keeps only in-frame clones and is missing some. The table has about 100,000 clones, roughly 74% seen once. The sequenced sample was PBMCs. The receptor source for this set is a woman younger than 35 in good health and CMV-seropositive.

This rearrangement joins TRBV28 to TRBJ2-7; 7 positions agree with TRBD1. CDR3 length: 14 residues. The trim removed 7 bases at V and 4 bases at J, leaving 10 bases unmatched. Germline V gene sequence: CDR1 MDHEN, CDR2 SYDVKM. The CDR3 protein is CASNSDRVGYEQYF. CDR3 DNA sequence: TGTGCCAGCAACTCCGACAGGGTAGGTTACGAGCAGTACTTC. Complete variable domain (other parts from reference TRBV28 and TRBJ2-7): DVKVTQSSRYLVKRTGEKVFLECVQDMDHENMFWYRQDPGLGLRLIYFSYDVKMKEKGDIPEGYSVSREKKERFSLILESASTNQTSMYLCASNSDRVGYEQYFGPGTRLTVT.

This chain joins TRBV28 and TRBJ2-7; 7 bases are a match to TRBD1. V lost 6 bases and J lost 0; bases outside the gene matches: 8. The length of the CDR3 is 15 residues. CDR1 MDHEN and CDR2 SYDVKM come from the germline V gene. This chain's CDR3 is CASSLDRLLSYEQYF. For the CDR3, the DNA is TGTGCCAGCAGCTTGGACAGGCTCCTCTCCTACGAGCAGTACTTC.

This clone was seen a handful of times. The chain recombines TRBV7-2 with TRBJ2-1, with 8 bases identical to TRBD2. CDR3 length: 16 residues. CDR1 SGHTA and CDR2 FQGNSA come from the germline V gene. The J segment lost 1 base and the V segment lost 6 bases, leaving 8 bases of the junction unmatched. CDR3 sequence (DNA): TGTGCCAGCAGGTTCTCGGGACTAGGGTCCTACAATGAGCAGTTCTTC. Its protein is CASRFSGLGSYNEQFF.

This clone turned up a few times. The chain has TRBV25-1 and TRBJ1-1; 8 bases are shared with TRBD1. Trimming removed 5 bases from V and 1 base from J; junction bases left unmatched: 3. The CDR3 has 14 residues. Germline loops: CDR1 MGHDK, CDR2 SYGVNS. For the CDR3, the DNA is TGTGCCAGCAGTCCAGGGGGCTGGAACACTGAAGCTTTCTTT. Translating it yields CASSPGGWNTEAFF.

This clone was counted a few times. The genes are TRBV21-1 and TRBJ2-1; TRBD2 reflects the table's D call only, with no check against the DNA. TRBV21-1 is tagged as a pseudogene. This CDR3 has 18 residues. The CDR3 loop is CASSKATSGNYSYNEQFF. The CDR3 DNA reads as TGTGCCAGCAGCAAAGCAACTAGCGGGAACTACTCCTACAATGAGCAGTTCTTC.

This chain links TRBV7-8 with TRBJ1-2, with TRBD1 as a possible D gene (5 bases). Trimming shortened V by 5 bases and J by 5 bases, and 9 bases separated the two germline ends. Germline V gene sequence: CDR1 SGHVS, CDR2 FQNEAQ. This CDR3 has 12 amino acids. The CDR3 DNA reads TGTGCCAGCAGCCCTGACAGTTATGGCTACACCTTC. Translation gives CASSPDSYGYTF.

The CDR3 sequence: CASSQDPGGNTIYF. Written as DNA, the CDR3 is TGCGCCAGCAGCCAAGATCCAGGGGGAAACACCATATATTTT. This chain uses TRBV4-1 with TRBJ1-3; D possibly corresponds to TRBD1 (5 bases). CDR3 length: 14 amino acids. Germline V gives CDR1 MGHRA, CDR2 YSYEKL. Trimming took 0 bases from V and 4 from J, leaving 7 bases between them.

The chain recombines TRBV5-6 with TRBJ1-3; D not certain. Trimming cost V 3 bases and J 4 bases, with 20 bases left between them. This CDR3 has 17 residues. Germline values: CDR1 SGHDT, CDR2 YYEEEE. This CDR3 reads CASSYRVATLEGNTIYF. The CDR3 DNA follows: TGTGCCAGCAGCTACCGGGTGGCTACTCTGGAGGGAAACACCATATATTTT.

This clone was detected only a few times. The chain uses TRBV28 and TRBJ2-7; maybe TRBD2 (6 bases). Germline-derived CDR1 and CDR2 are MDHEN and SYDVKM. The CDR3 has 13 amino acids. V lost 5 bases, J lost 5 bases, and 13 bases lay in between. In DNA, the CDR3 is TGTGCCAGCAGTGATGGAGGGGTGGACGAGCAGTACTTC. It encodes CASSDGGVDEQYF.

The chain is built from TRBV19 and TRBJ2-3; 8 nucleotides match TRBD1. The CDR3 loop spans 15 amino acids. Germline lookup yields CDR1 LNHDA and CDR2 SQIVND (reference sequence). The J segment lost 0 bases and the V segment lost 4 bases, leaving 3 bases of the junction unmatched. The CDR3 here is CASSNRGKSTDTQYF. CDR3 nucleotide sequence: TGTGCCAGTAGTAACAGGGGGAAAAGCACAGATACGCAGTATTTT.

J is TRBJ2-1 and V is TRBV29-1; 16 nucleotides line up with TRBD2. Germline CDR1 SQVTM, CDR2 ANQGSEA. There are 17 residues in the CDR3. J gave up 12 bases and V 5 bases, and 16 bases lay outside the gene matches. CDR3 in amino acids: CSVLPGLAGGRRGGQFF. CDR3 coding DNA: TGCAGCGTTCTGCCGGGACTAGCGGGGGGGCGGAGAGGTGGGCAGTTCTTC.

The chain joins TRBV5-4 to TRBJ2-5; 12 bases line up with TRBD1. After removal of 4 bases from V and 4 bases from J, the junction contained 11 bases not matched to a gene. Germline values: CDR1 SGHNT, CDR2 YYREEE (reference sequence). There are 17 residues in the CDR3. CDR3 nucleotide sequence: TGTGCCAGCAGCCCTGGAGGGACAGGGGGCTTCCCAGAGACCCAGTACTTC. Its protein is CASSPGGTGGFPETQYF.

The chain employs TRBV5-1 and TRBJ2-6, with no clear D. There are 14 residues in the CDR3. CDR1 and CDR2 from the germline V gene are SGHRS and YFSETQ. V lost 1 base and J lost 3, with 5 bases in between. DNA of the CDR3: TGCGCCAGCAGCTTGCGGGTTGGGGCCAACGTCCTGACTTTC. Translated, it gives CASSLRVGANVLTF.

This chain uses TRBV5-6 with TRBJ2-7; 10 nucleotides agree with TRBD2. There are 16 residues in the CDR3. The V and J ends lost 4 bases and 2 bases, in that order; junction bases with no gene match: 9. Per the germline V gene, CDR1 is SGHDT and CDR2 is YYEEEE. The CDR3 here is CASSLLAGITTYEQYF. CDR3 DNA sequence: TGTGCCAGCAGCCTACTAGCGGGAATTACTACCTACGAGCAGTACTTC.

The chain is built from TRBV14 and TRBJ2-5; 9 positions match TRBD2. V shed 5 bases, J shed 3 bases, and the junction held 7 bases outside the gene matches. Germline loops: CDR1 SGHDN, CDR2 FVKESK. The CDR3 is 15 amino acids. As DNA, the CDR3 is TGTGCCAGCAGCTACAGCGCTAGCGGGAAAGAGACCCAGTACTTC. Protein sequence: CASSYSASGKETQYF.

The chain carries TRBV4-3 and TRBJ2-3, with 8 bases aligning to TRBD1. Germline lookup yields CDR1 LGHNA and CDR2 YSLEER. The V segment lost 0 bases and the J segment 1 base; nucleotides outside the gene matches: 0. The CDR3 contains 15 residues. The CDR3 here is CASSQEGQGTDTQYF. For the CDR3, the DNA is TGCGCCAGCAGCCAAGAGGGACAGGGCACAGATACGCAGTATTTT.

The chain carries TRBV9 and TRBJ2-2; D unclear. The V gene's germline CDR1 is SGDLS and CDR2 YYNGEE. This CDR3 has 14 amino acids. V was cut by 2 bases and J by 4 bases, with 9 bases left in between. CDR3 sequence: CASSVTGITGELFF. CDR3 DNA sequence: TGTGCCAGCAGCGTGACGGGTATCACCGGGGAGCTGTTTTTT.

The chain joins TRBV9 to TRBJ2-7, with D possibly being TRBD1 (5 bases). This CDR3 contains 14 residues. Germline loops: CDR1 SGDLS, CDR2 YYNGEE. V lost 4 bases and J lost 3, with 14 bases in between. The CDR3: CASSPPGQGYEQYF. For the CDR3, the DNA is TGTGCCAGCAGCCCTCCAGGCCAGGGCTACGAGCAGTACTTC.

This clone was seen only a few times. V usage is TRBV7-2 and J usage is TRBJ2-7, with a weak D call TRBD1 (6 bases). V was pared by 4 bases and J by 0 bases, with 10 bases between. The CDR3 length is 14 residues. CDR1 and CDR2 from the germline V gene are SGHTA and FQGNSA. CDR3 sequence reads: CASSYRTASYEQYF. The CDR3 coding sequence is TGTGCCAGCAGCTATCGGACAGCCTCCTACGAGCAGTACTTC.

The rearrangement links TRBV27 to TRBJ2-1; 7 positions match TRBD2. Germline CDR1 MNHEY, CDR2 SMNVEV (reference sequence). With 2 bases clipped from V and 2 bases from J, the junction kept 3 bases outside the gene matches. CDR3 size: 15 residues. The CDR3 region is CASSLRRGTYNEQFF. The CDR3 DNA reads TGTGCCAGCAGTTTACGGCGGGGGACCTACAATGAGCAGTTCTTC.

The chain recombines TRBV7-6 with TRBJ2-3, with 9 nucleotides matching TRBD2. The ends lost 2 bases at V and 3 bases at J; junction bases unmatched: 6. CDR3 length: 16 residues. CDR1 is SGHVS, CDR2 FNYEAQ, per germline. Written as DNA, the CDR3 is TGTGCCAGCAGCTTAACAGCGGGGGGCAGGACAGATACGCAGTATTTT. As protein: CASSLTAGGRTDTQYF.

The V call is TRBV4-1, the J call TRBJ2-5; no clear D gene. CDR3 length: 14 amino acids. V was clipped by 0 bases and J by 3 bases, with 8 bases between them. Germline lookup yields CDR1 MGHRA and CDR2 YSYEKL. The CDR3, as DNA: TGCGCCAGCAGCCAAGACGTACTCAAAGAGACCCAGTACTTC. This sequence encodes CASSQDVLKETQYF.

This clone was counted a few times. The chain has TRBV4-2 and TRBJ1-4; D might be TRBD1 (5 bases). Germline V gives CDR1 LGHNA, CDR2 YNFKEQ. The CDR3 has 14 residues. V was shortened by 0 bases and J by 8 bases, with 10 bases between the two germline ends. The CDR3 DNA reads TGTGCCAGCAGCCAAGATCGGGGGGAGGAAAAACTGTTTTTT. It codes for CASSQDRGEEKLFF.

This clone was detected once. DNA for the CDR3: TGTGCCAGCAGCTTACAGGGGAGTGGGTGGCCCCAGCATTTT. This sequence encodes CASSLQGSGWPQHF. This chain connects TRBV5-5 to TRBJ1-5; 7 nucleotides align to TRBD1. The CDR3 is 14 residues long. CDR1 and CDR2 (germline): SGHKS, YYEKEE (reference sequence). V was clipped by 2 bases and J by 9 bases; unmatched bases: 8.

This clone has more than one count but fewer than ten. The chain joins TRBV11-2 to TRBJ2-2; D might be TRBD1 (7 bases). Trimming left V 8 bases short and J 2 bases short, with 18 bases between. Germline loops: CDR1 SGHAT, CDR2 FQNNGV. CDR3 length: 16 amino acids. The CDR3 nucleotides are TGTGCCAGCGAACCCACAGGGGACTCAAACACCGGGGAGCTGTTTTTT. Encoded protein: CASEPTGDSNTGELFF.

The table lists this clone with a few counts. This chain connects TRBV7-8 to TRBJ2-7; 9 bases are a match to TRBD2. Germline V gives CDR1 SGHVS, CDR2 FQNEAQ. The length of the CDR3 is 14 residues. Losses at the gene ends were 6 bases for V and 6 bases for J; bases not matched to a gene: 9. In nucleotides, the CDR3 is TGTGCCAGCAGTCCCTTAGCGGGAGTGGGCGAGCAGTACTTC. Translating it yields CASSPLAGVGEQYF.

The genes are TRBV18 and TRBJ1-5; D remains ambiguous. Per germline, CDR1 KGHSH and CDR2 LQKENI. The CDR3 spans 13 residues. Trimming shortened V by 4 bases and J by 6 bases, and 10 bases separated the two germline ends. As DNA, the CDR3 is TGTGCCAGCTCACTCAACAGTGGTCAGCCCCAGCATTTT. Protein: CASSLNSGQPQHF.